These 23 T cell receptor beta chains originate from one sample sequenced in a study of neoadjuvant anti-PD-1 for oral cavity cancer. Profiling relied on immunoSEQ multiplex PCR, and the TCRdb table lists in-frame clones only, not all of them. The sample has over 11,000 clones; over 70% are singletons. Time point denoted: after neoadjuvant nivolumab, at surgical resection. The sample was PBMCs, taken after nivolumab (anti-PD-1) treatment. All receptors come from a person aged 35 to 85 with oral cavity squamous cell carcinoma.

This chain links TRBV7-9 with TRBJ1-6, with a weak D call TRBD1 (6 bases). CDR3 length: 15 residues. The V gene lost 6 bases and the J gene lost 6 bases, with 15 bases spanning the gap. Germline assignment: CDR1 SEHNR and CDR2 FQNEAQ (reference sequence). The CDR3: CASRDYAGVNSPLHF. In nucleotides, the CDR3 is TGTGCCAGCAGAGACTACGCAGGGGTTAATTCACCCCTCCACTTT. Drawing the rest from reference TRBV7-9 and TRBJ1-6, the complete variable domain is DTGVSQNPRHKITKRGQNVTFRCDPISEHNRLYWYRQTLGQGPEFLTYFQNEAQLEKSRLLSDRFSAERPKGSFSTLEIQRTEQGDSAMYLCASRDYAGVNSPLHFGNGTRLTVT.

This chain uses TRBV7-9 with TRBJ1-1; 10 bases map to TRBD1. With 4 bases clipped from V and 5 bases from J, the junction kept 10 bases outside the gene matches. This CDR3 is built from 16 residues. Germline values: CDR1 SEHNR, CDR2 FQNEAQ (reference sequence). CDR3 nucleotides: TGTGCCAGCAGCTCGCGACAGGGGGCGCGGTATACTGAAGCTTTCTTT. It encodes CASSSRQGARYTEAFF.

The V and J genes are TRBV29-1 and TRBJ1-1, with D perhaps TRBD1 (5 bases). V lost 7 bases and J lost 1, with 10 bases in between. Germline CDR1 and CDR2: SQVTM and ANQGSEA. The CDR3 has 12 residues. The DNA of the CDR3 is TGCAGCGGGGGTGGACAGAACACTGAAGCTTTCTTT. Translating gives CSGGGQNTEAFF.

V is TRBV15 and J is TRBJ2-1; 7 nucleotides align to TRBD2. Germline assignment: CDR1 LNHNV and CDR2 YYDKDF (reference sequence). The CDR3 runs 15 residues. V lost 6 bases, J lost 7 bases, and 12 bases stayed unmatched. The CDR3 DNA follows: TGTGCCACCAGTTTAGCGGGTCGAGATTCAAATGAGCAGTTCTTC. The encoded protein is CATSLAGRDSNEQFF.

This clone was observed a few times. This chain joins TRBV19 and TRBJ2-2; D gene ambiguous. This CDR3 comprises 13 residues. Looked up from germline, CDR1 is LNHDA and CDR2 is SQIVND (reference sequence). Trimming pared 1 base from V and 5 bases from J, leaving 5 bases between. The CDR3 is CASSIVRTGELFF. The CDR3 DNA reads as TGTGCCAGTAGTATAGTCCGGACCGGGGAGCTGTTTTTT.

This clone occurred once. CDR3 bases: TGTGCCAGCTCACTAACCAACGAGGGGCTCACCTTC. This sequence encodes CASSLTNEGLTF. This sequence joins TRBV18 and TRBJ1-2, with D perhaps TRBD1 (5 bases). The CDR3 is 12 residues long. In germline, CDR1 is KGHSH, CDR2 LQKENI. V was pared by 4 bases and J by 13 bases, with 16 bases between.

The CDR3 loop is CASSYSTSGAYEQYF. The CDR3, as DNA: TGTGCCAGCAGTTACTCGACTAGCGGGGCCTACGAGCAGTACTTC. V is TRBV6-5 and J is TRBJ2-7, with 11 nucleotides matching TRBD2. With V trimmed by 0 bases and J by 2 bases, 0 bases remained unmatched. This CDR3 has 15 amino acids. Germline values: CDR1 MNHEY, CDR2 SVGAGI.

Only a few counts were recorded for this clone. The V and J genes are TRBV27 and TRBJ2-7, with D unresolved. Germline values: CDR1 MNHEY, CDR2 SMNVEV (reference sequence). This CDR3 is built from 14 residues. Trimming removed 3 bases at V and 0 bases at J, with 9 bases between. The CDR3 is CASSLAAASYEQYF. The CDR3 DNA is TGTGCCAGCAGTTTGGCCGCGGCCTCCTACGAGCAGTACTTC.

The CDR3 is CSGRLDSNYGYTF. For the CDR3, the DNA is TGCAGCGGAAGACTAGACAGCAACTATGGCTACACCTTC. The rearrangement links TRBV29-1 to TRBJ1-2, with D maybe TRBD1 (5 bases). Trimming stripped 7 bases from V and 2 bases from J, with 14 bases between. CDR1 is SQVTM and CDR2 is ANQGSEA in the germline V gene. This CDR3 region has 13 residues.

This clone was detected a few times. The J gene is TRBJ1-1, the V gene TRBV2; D gene ambiguous. The CDR3 runs 13 residues. Trimming took off 8 bases at V and 5 bases at J, with 15 bases between the two ends. The germline V gene encodes CDR1 SNHLY and CDR2 FYNNEI. The chain's CDR3 is CASVESRLTEAFF. The CDR3 nucleotides are TGTGCCAGCGTTGAGTCCCGGCTTACTGAAGCTTTCTTT.

The chain carries TRBV28 and TRBJ2-2; 12 bases line up with TRBD2. Trimming cost V 0 bases and J 6 bases; bases outside gene matches: 5. CDR1 and CDR2 (germline): MDHEN, SYDVKM. The length of the CDR3 is 17 residues. In DNA form, the CDR3 reads TGTGCCAGCAGTTTATGGCGGCTAGCGGGAGGGCCCGGGGAGCTGTTTTTT. Amino acids: CASSLWRLAGGPGELFF.

This chain links TRBV5-1 with TRBJ2-2, with D perhaps given as TRBD1 or TRBD2 (5 bases each). Deletions cut 3 bases from V and 1 base from J, with 10 bases between. This CDR3 contains 15 residues. Germline assignment: CDR1 SGHRS and CDR2 YFSETQ. CDR3 bases: TGCGCCAGCAGCTCCGGGACCCAGAACACCGGGGAGCTGTTTTTT. It encodes CASSSGTQNTGELFF.

The chain employs TRBV9 and TRBJ2-7, with D possibly TRBD2 on 5 matching bases. In germline, CDR1 is SGDLS, CDR2 YYNGEE. Between the trimmed V and J ends, which lost 1 base and 0 bases, there was a span of 8 bases. The CDR3 covers 14 residues. The CDR3 reads CASSVLGSSYEQYF. CDR3 in DNA: TGTGCCAGCAGCGTATTAGGGAGCTCCTACGAGCAGTACTTC. Full variable domain (outside the CDR3, taken from reference TRBV9 and TRBJ2-7): DSGVTQTPKHLITATGQRVTLRCSPRSGDLSVYWYQQSLDQGLQFLIQYYNGEERAKGNILERFSAQQFPDLHSELNLSSLELGDSALYFCASSVLGSSYEQYFGPGTRLTVT.

The chain is built from TRBV16 and TRBJ1-5, with TRBD1 identical over 7 bases. V lost 2 bases, J lost 0 bases, and 4 bases stayed unmatched. Germline loops: CDR1 KGHSY, CDR2 FQNENV. The CDR3 length is 16 residues. This CDR3 is CASSQGTAYSNQPQHF. CDR3 bases: TGTGCCAGCAGCCAAGGGACAGCTTATAGCAATCAGCCCCAGCATTTT.

This sequence joins TRBV19 and TRBJ1-2; unclear D gene. CDR1 LNHDA and CDR2 SQIVND come from the germline V gene (reference sequence). V was shortened by 6 bases and J by 1 base, with 9 bases between the two germline ends. This CDR3 region has 13 residues. The DNA of the CDR3 is TGTGCCAGTAGGAAAGCAGATAACTATGGCTACACCTTC. Protein: CASRKADNYGYTF.

This clone has a handful of counts. The chain uses TRBV5-1 and TRBJ2-2; D possibly corresponds to TRBD2 (6 bases). Germline assignment: CDR1 SGHRS and CDR2 YFSETQ. Deletions cut 2 bases from V and 4 bases from J, with 15 bases between. CDR3 length: 16 residues. The CDR3 loop reads CASSLGETGGTGELFF. The CDR3 region has the DNA TGCGCCAGCAGCTTAGGTGAAACCGGGGGCACCGGGGAGCTGTTTTTT.

This rearrangement joins TRBV7-3 to TRBJ2-3; D possibly corresponds to TRBD1 (5 bases). Trimming left V 5 bases short and J 0 bases short, with 18 bases between. Germline V gene sequence: CDR1 SGHTA, CDR2 FQGTGA. CDR3 length: 17 residues. CDR3 sequence: CASSAGPTATSTDTQYF. CDR3 in DNA: TGTGCCAGCAGCGCAGGGCCGACGGCAACTAGCACAGATACGCAGTATTTT.

The CDR3 is CASSNQAAGLAYNEQFF. The CDR3 bases are TGCGCCAGCAGCAACCAAGCGGCGGGATTAGCCTACAATGAGCAGTTCTTC. This chain links TRBV4-1 with TRBJ2-1, with TRBD2 as a possible D gene (6 bases). The length of the CDR3 is 17 residues. Germline lookup yields CDR1 MGHRA and CDR2 YSYEKL. Trimming removed 5 bases at V and 2 bases at J, with 19 bases between.

Written as DNA, the CDR3 is TGCGCCAGCAACTACGGGGGTGGCTACACCTTC. Translated: CASNYGGGYTF. The chain couples TRBV5-1 to TRBJ1-2; possible D gene TRBD1, 5 bases. Germline V gene data show CDR1 as SGHRS and CDR2 as YFSETQ. CDR3 length equals 11 residues. The V and J ends lost 6 bases and 7 bases respectively, with 10 bases between them.

CDR3 residues: CASSYRGDGQFVTQYF. CDR3 DNA: TGTGCCAGCAGCTATAGGGGGGATGGCCAATTTGTGACCCAGTACTTC. The chain employs TRBV9 and TRBJ2-5; tentatively, D is TRBD1 or TRBD2 (6 bases each). Germline CDR1 is SGDLS and CDR2 is YYNGEE. The CDR3 runs 16 residues. Trimming took 4 bases from V and 7 from J, leaving 23 bases between them.

The chain carries TRBV4-1 and TRBJ2-1; 10 bases agree with TRBD2. Germline CDR1 MGHRA, CDR2 YSYEKL. This CDR3 is built from 13 residues. Trimming took 8 bases from V and 6 from J; bases not matched to a gene: 4. The CDR3: CASGLAGGNEQFF. CDR3 nucleotides: TGCGCCAGCGGTTTAGCGGGAGGCAATGAGCAGTTCTTC.

This clone was recorded once. The chain is built from TRBV2 and TRBJ1-2, with D perhaps matching TRBD1 (6 bases). CDR3 length: 14 residues. Germline assignment: CDR1 SNHLY and CDR2 FYNNEI. Between the trimmed V and J ends, which lost 6 bases and 3 bases, there was a span of 14 bases. The CDR3 nucleotides read TGTGCCAGCAGGGGGGGCATGGCTGACTATGGCTACACCTTC. Translating it yields CASRGGMADYGYTF.

V usage is TRBV28 and J usage is TRBJ2-1, with TRBD1 matching 7 bases. V lost 6 bases to trimming and J lost 9 bases; unmatched junction nucleotides: 14. The germline CDR1 and CDR2 sequences are MDHEN and SYDVKM. The CDR3 loop spans 15 amino acids. CDR3 nucleotides: TGTGCCAGCAGCCCACCCCCACAGGGGTCGAGTGAGCAGTTCTTC. The encoded protein is CASSPPPQGSSEQFF. Full variable domain (outside the CDR3, taken from reference TRBV28 and TRBJ2-1): DVKVTQSSRYLVKRTGEKVFLECVQDMDHENMFWYRQDPGLGLRLIYFSYDVKMKEKGDIPEGYSVSREKKERFSLILESASTNQTSMYLCASSPPPQGSSEQFFGPGTRLTVL.